The rows below give T cell receptor beta chains drawn from one sample of a study of response to subunit inactivated influenza vaccine. TCRdb recomputed calls from the RT-PCR reads with MiXCR, one row per CDR3 protein. The data hold about 620,000 distinct CDR3 sequences, with 11% observed a single time. Separately, the same data were catalogued under a study of T cells expressing NK-cell markers.

This material consisted of PBMCs from blood, taken on the day of vaccination. The receptor set was obtained from a man aged 50 to 60 who received an inactivated influenza vaccine. The CDR3 runs from the conserved cysteine through the conserved F or W. Fields, in order: J gene, D gene, V gene, clone size, CDR3 protein, CDR3 DNA. D genes are given only for firm matches. Expanded clones are given a class, and other clones once, few, many or no size at all.

J gene: TRBJ2-1; D gene: .; V gene: TRBV7-8; clone size: .; CDR3 protein: CASSLGRRRGHNEQFF; CDR3 DNA: TGTGCCAGCAGCTTAGGACGGCGGAGGGGGCACAATGAGCAGTTCTTC
J gene: TRBJ2-3; D gene: .; V gene: TRBV15; clone size: many; CDR3 protein: CATSIVGRTDTQYF; CDR3 DNA: TGTGCCACCAGCATAGTGGGGCGCACAGATACGCAGTATTTT
J gene: TRBJ2-7; D gene: .; V gene: TRBV2; clone size: .; CDR3 protein: CASGREYEQYF; CDR3 DNA: TGTGCCAGCGGAAGGGAGTACGAGCAGTACTTC
J gene: TRBJ2-7; D gene: TRBD2; V gene: TRBV6-4; clone size: .; CDR3 protein: CASSDSSSGGLADYEQYF; CDR3 DNA: TGTGCCAGCAGTGACTCGAGTAGCGGGGGCTTAGCTGACTACGAGCAGTACTTC
J gene: TRBJ2-1; D gene: .; V gene: TRBV27; clone size: few; CDR3 protein: CASSLRPYAEQFF; CDR3 DNA: TGTGCCAGCAGTCTTCGGCCTTATGCTGAGCAGTTCTTC
J gene: TRBJ2-3; D gene: TRBD2; V gene: TRBV28; clone size: many; CDR3 protein: CASSSGLAVTDTQYF; CDR3 DNA: TGTGCCAGCAGTTCGGGACTAGCGGTCACAGATACGCAGTATTTT
J gene: TRBJ1-4; D gene: .; V gene: TRBV12-3/TRBV12-4; clone size: many; CDR3 protein: CASSPRAGGPLFF; CDR3 DNA: TGTGCCAGCAGCCCTAGAGCCGGGGGACCACTGTTTTTT
J gene: TRBJ2-4; D gene: TRBD1; V gene: TRBV6-2/TRBV6-3; clone size: few; CDR3 protein: CASSDRAWAKNIQYF; CDR3 DNA: TGTGCCAGCAGCGACAGGGCGTGGGCCAAAAACATTCAGTACTTC
J gene: TRBJ2-3; D gene: TRBD2; V gene: TRBV20-1; clone size: .; CDR3 protein: CSTSTSGLSTDTQYF; CDR3 DNA: TGCAGTACTAGTACTAGCGGGCTTAGCACAGATACGCAGTATTTT
J gene: TRBJ2-7; D gene: .; V gene: TRBV4-3; clone size: many; CDR3 protein: CASSQDRSPHQFYEQYF; CDR3 DNA: TGCGCCAGCAGCCAAGATAGGTCCCCACACCAATTCTACGAGCAGTACTTC
J gene: TRBJ1-1; D gene: TRBD1; V gene: TRBV7-8; clone size: .; CDR3 protein: CASSLLPPGGWDTEAFF; CDR3 DNA: TGTGCCAGCAGCTTACTCCCACCAGGGGGCTGGGACACTGAAGCTTTCTTT
J gene: TRBJ1-6; D gene: .; V gene: TRBV6-5; clone size: many; CDR3 protein: CASSYSRGGADSPLHF; CDR3 DNA: TGTGCCAGCAGTTACTCGAGGGGGGGCGCGGATTCACCCCTCCACTTT
J gene: TRBJ2-7; D gene: .; V gene: TRBV5-1; clone size: few; CDR3 protein: CASSLAISGSSYEQYF; CDR3 DNA: TGCGCCAGCAGCTTGGCCATTTCGGGAAGTTCCTACGAGCAGTACTTC
J gene: TRBJ1-4; D gene: TRBD1; V gene: TRBV5-6; clone size: .; CDR3 protein: CASSFPQGAGEKLFF; CDR3 DNA: TGTGCCAGCAGCTTCCCACAGGGGGCTGGTGAAAAACTGTTTTTT
J gene: TRBJ2-7; D gene: TRBD2; V gene: TRBV28; clone size: .; CDR3 protein: CASSSLASGSGYEQYF; CDR3 DNA: TGTGCCAGCAGTTCCCTGGCTAGCGGGAGTGGATACGAGCAGTACTTC
J gene: TRBJ2-2; D gene: TRBD1; V gene: TRBV11-2; clone size: .; CDR3 protein: CASSFRGSGYGGELFF; CDR3 DNA: TGTGCCAGCAGCTTCAGGGGGTCGGGATACGGCGGGGAGCTGTTTTTT
J gene: TRBJ2-2; D gene: TRBD1; V gene: TRBV5-1; clone size: many; CDR3 protein: CASSLGQGGTGELFF; CDR3 DNA: TGTGCCAGCAGCTTGGGACAGGGGGGCACCGGGGAGCTGTTTTTT
J gene: TRBJ2-7; D gene: TRBD2; V gene: TRBV20-1; clone size: few; CDR3 protein: CSASRAPGLASYEQYF; CDR3 DNA: TGCAGTGCTAGTCGTGCACCGGGACTAGCGTCCTACGAGCAGTACTTC
J gene: TRBJ2-3; D gene: TRBD1; V gene: TRBV20-1; clone size: .; CDR3 protein: CSASRGLYGDTQYF; CDR3 DNA: TGCAGTGCTAGCAGGGGGCTCTACGGAGATACGCAGTATTTT
J gene: TRBJ2-7; D gene: TRBD2; V gene: TRBV3-1; clone size: .; CDR3 protein: CASSHASLGVTSGGDEQYF; CDR3 DNA: TGTGCCAGCAGCCATGCCTCCCTTGGGGTAACTAGCGGAGGCGACGAGCAGTACTTC
J gene: TRBJ2-3; D gene: TRBD2; V gene: TRBV7-3; clone size: few; CDR3 protein: CASSLMGSGSTDTQYF; CDR3 DNA: TGTGCCAGCAGCTTAATGGGTAGCGGGAGCACAGATACGCAGTATTTT
J gene: TRBJ2-4; D gene: TRBD2; V gene: TRBV20-1; clone size: .; CDR3 protein: CSARDPSGVKNIQYF; CDR3 DNA: TGCAGTGCTAGAGATCCTAGCGGGGTCAAAAACATTCAGTACTTC
J gene: TRBJ2-3; D gene: TRBD2; V gene: TRBV12-3/TRBV12-4; clone size: few; CDR3 protein: CASSLRLAGADTQYF; CDR3 DNA: TGTGCCAGCAGTTTACGACTAGCGGGGGCAGATACGCAGTATTTT
J gene: TRBJ2-5; D gene: .; V gene: TRBV29-1; clone size: .; CDR3 protein: CSVDRETQYF; CDR3 DNA: TGCAGCGTAGACAGGGAGACCCAGTACTTC
J gene: TRBJ1-1; D gene: .; V gene: TRBV6-4; clone size: many; CDR3 protein: CASSDFNQGENTEAFF; CDR3 DNA: TGTGCCAGCAGTGACTTCAACCAGGGAGAGAACACTGAAGCTTTCTTT
J gene: TRBJ2-2; D gene: .; V gene: TRBV6-5; clone size: few; CDR3 protein: CASSYSKGYGDTGELFF; CDR3 DNA: TGTGCCAGCAGTTACTCGAAAGGGTACGGGGACACCGGGGAGCTGTTTTTT
J gene: TRBJ2-2; D gene: TRBD2; V gene: TRBV4-3; clone size: many; CDR3 protein: CASSPTSGVNTGELFF; CDR3 DNA: TGCGCCAGCAGTCCGACTAGCGGAGTGAACACCGGGGAGCTGTTTTTT
J gene: TRBJ2-1; D gene: .; V gene: TRBV7-9; clone size: .; CDR3 protein: CASSFPTGSSYNEQFF; CDR3 DNA: TGTGCCAGCAGCTTTCCGACTGGTAGCTCCTACAATGAGCAGTTCTTC
J gene: TRBJ1-5; D gene: .; V gene: TRBV6-5; clone size: many; CDR3 protein: CASSYSLLGGHSNQPQHF; CDR3 DNA: TGTGCCAGCAGTTACTCCTTACTGGGTGGCCATAGCAATCAGCCCCAGCATTTT
J gene: TRBJ1-6; D gene: .; V gene: TRBV7-8; clone size: many; CDR3 protein: CASSLSGGSLHF; CDR3 DNA: TGTGCCAGCAGCTTATCTGGGGGATCCCTCCACTTT
J gene: TRBJ2-7; D gene: TRBD1; V gene: TRBV5-6; clone size: few; CDR3 protein: CASSFSQTGQVYYEQYF; CDR3 DNA: TGTGCCAGCAGCTTTTCCCAGACGGGACAGGTCTACTACGAGCAGTACTTC
J gene: TRBJ1-3; D gene: .; V gene: TRBV10-3; clone size: .; CDR3 protein: CAISTGQGNTIYF; CDR3 DNA: TGTGCCATCAGTACTGGACAGGGAAACACCATATATTTT
J gene: TRBJ1-1; D gene: .; V gene: TRBV12-3/TRBV12-4; clone size: many; CDR3 protein: CASSLWRGRPEAFF; CDR3 DNA: TGTGCCAGCAGTTTATGGAGGGGAAGGCCTGAAGCTTTCTTT
J gene: TRBJ2-3; D gene: .; V gene: TRBV5-1; clone size: few; CDR3 protein: CASSRRTSDTQYF; CDR3 DNA: TGCGCCAGCTCGAGGAGGACCTCAGATACGCAGTATTTT
J gene: TRBJ2-1; D gene: TRBD2; V gene: TRBV9; clone size: .; CDR3 protein: CASSVDPGLAGEQFF; CDR3 DNA: TGTGCCAGCAGCGTAGACCCGGGACTAGCGGGGGAGCAGTTCTTC
J gene: TRBJ2-7; D gene: TRBD1; V gene: TRBV11-2; clone size: .; CDR3 protein: CASSYVVWTGGPEYEQYF; CDR3 DNA: TGTGCCAGCAGCTACGTGGTCTGGACAGGGGGCCCCGAGTACGAGCAGTACTTC